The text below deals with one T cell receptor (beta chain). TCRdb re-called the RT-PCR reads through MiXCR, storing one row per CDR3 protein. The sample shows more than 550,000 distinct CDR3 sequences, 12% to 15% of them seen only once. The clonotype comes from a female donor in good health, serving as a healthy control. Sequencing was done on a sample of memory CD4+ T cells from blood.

CDR3 nucleotides: TGCAGCGTTGGTATGAACACTGAAGCTTTCTTT. Protein product: CSVGMNTEAFF. This sequence joins TRBV29-1 and TRBJ1-1, with D hard to call. Germline CDR1 SQVTM, CDR2 ANQGSEA. The CDR3 contains 11 residues. V lost 4 bases to trimming and J lost 0 bases, with 3 bases between them.